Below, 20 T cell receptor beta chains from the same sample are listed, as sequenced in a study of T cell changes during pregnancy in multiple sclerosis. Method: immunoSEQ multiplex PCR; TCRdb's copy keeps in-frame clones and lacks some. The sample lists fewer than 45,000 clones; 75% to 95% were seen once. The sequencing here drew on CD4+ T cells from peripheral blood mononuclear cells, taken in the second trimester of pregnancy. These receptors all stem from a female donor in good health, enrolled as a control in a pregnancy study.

CDR3 residues: CASSLIQGISGYTF. For the CDR3, the DNA is TGTGCCAGCAGCTTAATTCAGGGAATAAGTGGCTACACCTTC. The chain combines TRBV7-2 with TRBJ1-2; tentatively, D is TRBD1 (5 bases). This CDR3 comprises 14 residues. Trimming cost V 2 bases and J 7 bases, with 14 bases left between them. CDR1 SGHTA and CDR2 FQGNSA come from the germline V gene.

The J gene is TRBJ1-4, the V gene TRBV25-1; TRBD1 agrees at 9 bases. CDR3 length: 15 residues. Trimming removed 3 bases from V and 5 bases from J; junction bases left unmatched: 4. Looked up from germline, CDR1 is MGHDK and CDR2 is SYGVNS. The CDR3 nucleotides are TGTGCCAGCAGTGAGGACAGGGGCCTGAATGAAAAACTGTTTTTT. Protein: CASSEDRGLNEKLFF.

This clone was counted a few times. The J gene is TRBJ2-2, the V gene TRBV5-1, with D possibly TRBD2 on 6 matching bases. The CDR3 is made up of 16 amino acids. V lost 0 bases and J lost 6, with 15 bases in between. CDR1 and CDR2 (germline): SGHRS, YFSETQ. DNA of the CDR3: TGCGCCAGCAGCTTGGGACGACTAGACGGGGCCGGGGAGCTGTTTTTT. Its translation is CASSLGRLDGAGELFF.

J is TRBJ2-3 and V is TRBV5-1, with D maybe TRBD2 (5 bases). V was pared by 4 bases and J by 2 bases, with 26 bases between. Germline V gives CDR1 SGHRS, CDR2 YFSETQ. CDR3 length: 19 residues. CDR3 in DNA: TGCGCCAGCAGCATCTACACTAGTTTTGGGCTGTTAAACACAGATACGCAGTATTTT. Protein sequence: CASSIYTSFGLLNTDTQYF.

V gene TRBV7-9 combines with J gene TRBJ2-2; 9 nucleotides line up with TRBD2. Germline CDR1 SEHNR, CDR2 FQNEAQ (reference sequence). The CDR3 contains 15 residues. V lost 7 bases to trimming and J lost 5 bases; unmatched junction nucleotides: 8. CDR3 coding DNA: TGTGCCAGCATCATAGCGGGAGTGGGGACCGGGGAGCTGTTTTTT. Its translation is CASIIAGVGTGELFF.

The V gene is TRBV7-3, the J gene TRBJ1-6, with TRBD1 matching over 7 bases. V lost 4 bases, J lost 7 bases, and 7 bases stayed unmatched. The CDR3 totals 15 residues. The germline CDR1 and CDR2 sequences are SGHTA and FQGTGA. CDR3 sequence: CASSSQGLGNSPLHF. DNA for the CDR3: TGTGCCAGCAGCTCACAGGGGCTGGGGAATTCACCCCTCCACTTT.

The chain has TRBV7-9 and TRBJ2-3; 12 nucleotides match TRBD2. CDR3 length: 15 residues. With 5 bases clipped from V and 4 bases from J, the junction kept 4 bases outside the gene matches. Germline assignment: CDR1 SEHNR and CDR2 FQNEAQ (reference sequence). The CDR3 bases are TGTGCCAGCAGCCCCGGGACTAGCGGGTCAGATACGCAGTATTTT. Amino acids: CASSPGTSGSDTQYF.

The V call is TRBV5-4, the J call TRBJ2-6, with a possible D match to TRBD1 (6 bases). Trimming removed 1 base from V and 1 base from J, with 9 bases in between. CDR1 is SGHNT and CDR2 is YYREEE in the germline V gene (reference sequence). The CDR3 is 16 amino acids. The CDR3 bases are TGTGCCAGCAGCTTGACAGGGATATCTGGGGCCAACGTCCTGACTTTC. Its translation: CASSLTGISGANVLTF.

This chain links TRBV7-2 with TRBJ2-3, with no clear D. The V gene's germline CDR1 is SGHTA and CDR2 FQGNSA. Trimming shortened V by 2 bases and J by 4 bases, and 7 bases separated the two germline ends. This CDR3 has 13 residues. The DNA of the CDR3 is TGTGCCAGCAGCTTAATGCTATCAGATACGCAGTATTTT. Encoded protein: CASSLMLSDTQYF.

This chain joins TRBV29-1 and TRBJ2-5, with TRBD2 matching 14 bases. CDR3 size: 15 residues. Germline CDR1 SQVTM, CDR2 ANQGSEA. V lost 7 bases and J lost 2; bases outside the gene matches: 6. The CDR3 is CSGWTSGGIQETQYF. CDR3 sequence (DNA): TGCAGCGGATGGACTAGCGGGGGGATACAAGAGACCCAGTACTTC.

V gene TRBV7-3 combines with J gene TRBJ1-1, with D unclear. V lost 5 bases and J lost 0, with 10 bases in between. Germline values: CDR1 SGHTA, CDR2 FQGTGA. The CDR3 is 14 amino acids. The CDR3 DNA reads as TGTGCCAGCAGCCCTGTTAGTCTGAACACTGAAGCTTTCTTT. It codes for CASSPVSLNTEAFF.

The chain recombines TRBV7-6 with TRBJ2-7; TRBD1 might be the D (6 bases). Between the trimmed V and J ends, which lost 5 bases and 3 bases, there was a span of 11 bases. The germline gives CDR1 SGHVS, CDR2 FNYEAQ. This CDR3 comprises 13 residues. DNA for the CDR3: TGTGCCAGCAGCCACAGGGCTGGCTACGAGCAGTACTTC. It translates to CASSHRAGYEQYF.

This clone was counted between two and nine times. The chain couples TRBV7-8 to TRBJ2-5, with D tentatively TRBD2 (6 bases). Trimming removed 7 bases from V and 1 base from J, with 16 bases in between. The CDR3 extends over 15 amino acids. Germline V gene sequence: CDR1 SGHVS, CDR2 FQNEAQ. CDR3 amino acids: CASIRWAGLQETQYF. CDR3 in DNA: TGTGCCAGCATAAGGTGGGCGGGGCTCCAAGAGACCCAGTACTTC.

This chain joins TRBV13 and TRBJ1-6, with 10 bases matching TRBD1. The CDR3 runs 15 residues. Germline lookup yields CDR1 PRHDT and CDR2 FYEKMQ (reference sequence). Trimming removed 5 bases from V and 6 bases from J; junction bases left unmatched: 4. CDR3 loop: CASSHRTGGNSPLHF. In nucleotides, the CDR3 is TGTGCCAGCAGCCACCGGACAGGGGGTAATTCACCCCTCCACTTT.

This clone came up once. The CDR3: CSVERTGTGYTF. CDR3 coding DNA: TGCAGCGTTGAAAGGACAGGGACTGGCTACACCTTC. This chain joins TRBV29-1 and TRBJ1-2; TRBD1 matches 8 bases. V was clipped by 2 bases and J by 7 bases; unmatched bases: 3. This CDR3 comprises 12 residues. Germline CDR1 SQVTM, CDR2 ANQGSEA. The entire variable domain, with the rest obtained from reference TRBV29-1 and TRBJ1-2, is as follows: SAVISQKPSRDICQRGTSLTIQCQVDSQVTMMFWYRQQPGQSLTLIATANQGSEATYESGFVIDKFPISRPNLTFSTLTVSNMSPEDSSIYLCSVERTGTGYTFGSGTRLTVV.

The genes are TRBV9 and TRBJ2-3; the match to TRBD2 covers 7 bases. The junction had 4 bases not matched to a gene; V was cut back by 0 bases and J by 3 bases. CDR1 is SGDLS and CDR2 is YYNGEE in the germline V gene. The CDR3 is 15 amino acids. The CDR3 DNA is TGTGCCAGCAGCGTAGGGGTCGGGAGGACAGATACGCAGTATTTT. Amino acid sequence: CASSVGVGRTDTQYF.

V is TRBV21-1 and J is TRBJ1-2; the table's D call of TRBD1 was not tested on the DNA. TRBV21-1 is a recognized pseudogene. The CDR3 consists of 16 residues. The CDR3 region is CASSYIPTGINYGYTF. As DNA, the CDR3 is TGTGCCAGCAGCTATATCCCTACAGGGATTAACTATGGCTACACCTTC.

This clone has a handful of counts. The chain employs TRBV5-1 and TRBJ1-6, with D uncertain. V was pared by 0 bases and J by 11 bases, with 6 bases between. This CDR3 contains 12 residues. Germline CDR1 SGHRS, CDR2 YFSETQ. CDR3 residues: CASSLGEPPLHF. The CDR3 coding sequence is TGCGCCAGCAGCTTGGGTGAGCCACCCCTCCACTTT.

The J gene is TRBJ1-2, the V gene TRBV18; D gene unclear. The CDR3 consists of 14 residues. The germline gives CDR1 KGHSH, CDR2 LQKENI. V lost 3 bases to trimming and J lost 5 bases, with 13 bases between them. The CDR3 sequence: CASSPVGTSYGYTF. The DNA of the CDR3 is TGTGCCAGCTCACCGGTTGGCACGTCGTATGGCTACACCTTC.

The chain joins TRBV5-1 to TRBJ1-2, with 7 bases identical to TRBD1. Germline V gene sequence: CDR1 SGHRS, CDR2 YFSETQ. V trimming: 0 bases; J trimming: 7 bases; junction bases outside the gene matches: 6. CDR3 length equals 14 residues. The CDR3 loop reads CASSLEEGARGYTF. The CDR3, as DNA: TGCGCCAGCAGCTTGGAAGAGGGGGCGCGTGGCTACACCTTC. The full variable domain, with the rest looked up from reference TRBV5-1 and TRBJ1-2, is KAGVTQTPRYLIKTRGQQVTLSCSPISGHRSVSWYQQTPGQGLQFLFEYFSETQRNKGNFPGRFSGRQFSNSRSEMNVSTLELGDSALYLCASSLEEGARGYTFGSGTRLTVV.